The sequence of this T cell receptor beta chain was determined in a study of radiotherapy plus CTLA-4 blockade in lung cancer. In the study overall: With 25% to 40% of patients having disease control, objective responses were seen in approximately 17%.

In the case of this clone: What it recognizes is unknown.

V dropped 3 bases and J dropped 2 bases, with 26 bases sitting between them. The CDR3 runs 20 residues. Germline assignment: CDR1 MDHEN and CDR2 SYDVKM. Clones were sequenced by immunoSEQ multiplex PCR, and TCRdb holds only the in-frame ones, with some missing. The sample carries some 110,000 clones, about 77% recorded once. Findings and caveats of the study: Among reported predictors of response, early blood T cell clone dynamics with interferon-beta performed best. The study found tumor-derived TCR clones expanded in blood after radiotherapy plus ipilimumab.

The receptor was derived from a human donor with non-small cell lung cancer who had a partial response to radiotherapy plus ipilimumab. The source was peripheral blood, collected from a patient treated with radiotherapy plus ipilimumab. The V and J genes are TRBV28 and TRBJ1-5; a weak D match, TRBD1 (5 bases). CDR3 amino acids: CASSLNLGSTANRGNQPQHF. The CDR3 DNA reads TGTGCCAGCAGTTTGAATTTAGGTTCGACAGCGAACCGAGGCAATCAGCCCCAGCATTTT.